Listed here are 21 T cell receptor beta chains from one sample, sequenced in a study of cytomegalovirus exposure and HLA in healthy donors. This PCR relied on a set of 60 Vbeta primers and 13 Jbeta primers. Sequencing used immunoSEQ multiplex PCR; TCRdb keeps in-frame clones, though not all of them. The sample holds about 110,000 clones; about 81% are singletons and the top ten take approximately 2.6%. The material sequenced was PBMCs. These receptors all stem from a male donor in good health and CMV-seropositive.

V is TRBV7-2 and J is TRBJ1-1; D not certain. CDR1 is SGHTA, CDR2 FQGNSA, per germline. Deletions cut 6 bases from V and 1 base from J, with 9 bases between. This CDR3 comprises 13 residues. The CDR3 DNA is TGTGCCAGCAGTACGCTTAGGAACACTGAAGCTTTCTTT. Protein: CASSTLRNTEAFF.

Comment on this clone: Germline and junction disagree at one end, which may indicate a read error. The rearrangement uses TRBV7-9 and TRBJ1-2, with D maybe TRBD1 (5 bases). Germline V gene data show CDR1 as SEHNR and CDR2 as FQNEAQ (reference sequence). CDR3 length equals 16 residues. The CDR3 protein is CSSSWAGSRNNYGYTF. The CDR3 DNA follows: TGTTCCAGCAGCTGGGCAGGGTCCAGGAATAACTATGGCTACACCTTC.

The V call is TRBV9, the J call TRBJ2-3, with D perhaps matching TRBD2 (6 bases). Germline-derived CDR1 and CDR2 are SGDLS and YYNGEE. The CDR3 sequence is 15 residues long. Trimming left V 0 bases short and J 3 bases short, with 11 bases between. In DNA, the CDR3 is TGTGCCAGCAGCGTAGAGGGGACTGAAACAGATACGCAGTATTTT. Its protein is CASSVEGTETDTQYF.

The chain links TRBV4-1 to TRBJ1-2, with TRBD1 matching over 9 bases. Germline loops: CDR1 MGHRA, CDR2 YSYEKL. The CDR3 contains 16 residues. V was pared by 0 bases and J by 7 bases, with 9 bases of the junction left unmatched. For the CDR3, the DNA is TGCGCCAGCAGCCAAGATGCGTGGCGGGACAGGGTTGGCTACACCTTC. Amino acid sequence: CASSQDAWRDRVGYTF.

V gene TRBV5-1 combines with J gene TRBJ1-1; perhaps TRBD1 as D (5 bases). CDR1 is SGHRS and CDR2 is YFSETQ in the germline V gene. V lost 0 bases and J lost 0, with 6 bases in between. This CDR3 has 14 residues. The CDR3, as DNA: TGCGCCAGCAGCTTGGGGGGGGTGAACACTGAAGCTTTCTTT. It is translated as CASSLGGVNTEAFF.

This clone came up a few times. This chain joins TRBV21-1 and TRBJ1-4; TRBD1, the D gene given by the table, was not confirmed from the DNA. TRBV21-1 is classified as a pseudogene. The CDR3 length is 19 residues. CDR3 nucleotides: TGTGCCAGCAGCAACCACAAGCCGGGACAGGGGTTTGGTAATGAAAAACTGTTTTTT. It encodes CASSNHKPGQGFGNEKLFF.

The chain joins TRBV13 to TRBJ1-6; TRBD1 aligns across 7 bases. V shed 4 bases, J shed 5 bases, and the junction held 2 bases outside the gene matches. CDR3 length: 14 amino acids. Germline CDR1 and CDR2: PRHDT and FYEKMQ (reference sequence). The CDR3 bases are TGTGCCAGCAGCTCACAGGGGAATAATTCACCCCTCCACTTT. Its protein product is CASSSQGNNSPLHF.

The chain joins TRBV15 to TRBJ2-1, with TRBD2 identical over 11 bases. Germline V gene lookup returns CDR1 LNHNV and CDR2 YYDKDF (reference sequence). The V segment lost 2 bases and the J segment 2 bases; nucleotides outside the gene matches: 2. This CDR3 contains 16 residues. The DNA of the CDR3 is TGTGCCACCAGCAGATATAGCGGGAGGGCCTACAATGAGCAGTTCTTC. Protein: CATSRYSGRAYNEQFF.

This chain connects TRBV4-2 to TRBJ2-1, with D uncertain. The CDR3 is made up of 14 amino acids. The germline CDR1 and CDR2 sequences are LGHNA and YNFKEQ. Trimming left V 1 base short and J 3 bases short, with 7 bases between. CDR3 sequence: CASSQVLSYNEQFF. In DNA, the CDR3 is TGTGCCAGCAGCCAAGTACTAAGCTACAATGAGCAGTTCTTC.

The sample holds one count of this clone. The rearrangement joins TRBV28 to TRBJ2-3; perhaps TRBD2 as D (6 bases). Germline CDR1 is MDHEN and CDR2 is SYDVKM. The ends were cut back, 6 bases at V and 4 bases at J, with 20 bases in the middle. The CDR3 spans 16 residues. Here the CDR3 reads CASRTLGGAEADTQYF. CDR3 in DNA: TGTGCCAGCAGGACCCTAGGCGGGGCCGAGGCAGATACGCAGTATTTT.

The rearrangement uses TRBV7-2 and TRBJ1-1, with 9 bases fitting TRBD1. This CDR3 has 15 amino acids. J lost 7 bases, V lost 1 base, and 7 bases had no gene match. In germline, CDR1 is SGHTA, CDR2 FQGNSA. This CDR3 is CASSLEGTGTVEAFF. In DNA form, the CDR3 reads TGTGCCAGCAGCTTAGAGGGGACAGGGACTGTTGAAGCTTTCTTT.

This chain's CDR3 is CASSPGQGNTEAFF. The DNA of the CDR3 is TGTGCCAGCAGCCCCGGACAGGGAAACACTGAAGCTTTCTTT. The chain combines TRBV11-2 with TRBJ1-1, with TRBD1 matching over 8 bases. Germline V CDR1 and CDR2: SGHAT, FQNNGV. Unmatched junction bases numbered 4, after V lost 5 bases and J lost 2 bases. The CDR3 is 14 residues long.

The CDR3 here is CASRGGTGGSYEQYF. DNA for the CDR3: TGTGCCAGTAGGGGCGGGACAGGGGGCTCCTACGAGCAGTACTTC. This rearrangement joins TRBV19 to TRBJ2-7; 11 nucleotides agree with TRBD1. CDR3 length: 15 amino acids. V dropped 6 bases and J dropped 0; count of bases not matched to a gene: 4. Per germline, CDR1 LNHDA and CDR2 SQIVND (reference sequence).

The chain recombines TRBV25-1 with TRBJ2-7; 10 nucleotides agree with TRBD1. Germline lookup yields CDR1 MGHDK and CDR2 SYGVNS. This CDR3 has 14 residues. Germline trimming cut 4 bases from V and 5 bases from J; bases unmatched to any gene: 5. Written as DNA, the CDR3 is TGTGCCAGCAGTGGGACAGGGGGTCGCCACGAGCAGTACTTC. It yields the protein CASSGTGGRHEQYF.

This clone was picked up one time. This chain joins TRBV7-2 and TRBJ2-1, with 13 bases aligning to TRBD2. The ends lost 5 bases at V and 14 bases at J; junction bases unmatched: 9. Germline CDR1 is SGHTA and CDR2 is FQGNSA. The CDR3 length is 14 residues. In nucleotides, the CDR3 is TGTGCCAGCAGCCCCGGACTAGCGGGGGAGAGCAAGTTCTTC. Protein: CASSPGLAGESKFF. The full variable domain, with the rest looked up from reference TRBV7-2 and TRBJ2-1, is GAGVSQSPSNKVTEKGKDVELRCDPISGHTALYWYRQSLGQGLEFLIYFQGNSAPDKSGLPSDRFSAERTGGSVSTLTIQRTQQEDSAVYLCASSPGLAGESKFFGPGTRLTVL.

The chain links TRBV19 to TRBJ1-1, with D possibly being TRBD1 (5 bases). Germline V gives CDR1 LNHDA, CDR2 SQIVND (reference sequence). This CDR3 is 14 amino acids long. Trimming stripped 8 bases from V and 1 base from J, with 14 bases between. The CDR3 DNA follows: TGTGCCAGTGCGAACATGGGGGGGAACACTGAAGCTTTCTTT. This translates into CASANMGGNTEAFF.

In its sample, this clone was seen once. This chain connects TRBV6-1 to TRBJ1-2; D possibly corresponds to TRBD1 (5 bases). Per germline, CDR1 MNHNS and CDR2 SASEGT. CDR3 length: 11 amino acids. DNA of the CDR3: TGTGGGACGGGGGCTAACTATGGCTACACCTTC. Its protein product is CGTGANYGYTF.

A remark on this clone: The junction and the germline gene differ at one end; a read error may be behind it. V is TRBV5-1 and J is TRBJ1-3; D not certain. The CDR3 runs to 14 residues. The V gene's germline CDR1 is SGHRS and CDR2 YFSETQ. The CDR3 protein is CASSSPAAGNTIHF. The DNA of the CDR3 is TGCGCCAGCAGTTCACCAGCCGCCGGGAACACCATACATTTT.

The chain couples TRBV9 to TRBJ2-2; 8 nucleotides align to TRBD2. Per the germline V gene, CDR1 is SGDLS and CDR2 is YYNGEE. V lost 4 bases and J lost 4; bases outside the gene matches: 6. The CDR3 runs to 15 residues. The CDR3 DNA reads as TGTGCCAGCAGCCTGATAGCGGGGAGCACCGGGGAGCTGTTTTTT. Amino acids: CASSLIAGSTGELFF.

This chain uses TRBV4-2 with TRBJ2-1, with 8 bases matching TRBD2. The junction had 13 bases not matched to a gene; V was cut back by 4 bases and J by 5 bases. CDR1 and CDR2 from the germline V gene are LGHNA and YNFKEQ. The CDR3 has 17 amino acids. CDR3 DNA: TGTGCCAGCAGCCTCAGAGGAACGGGGGGGCCGCACAATGAGCAGTTCTTC. Its protein is CASSLRGTGGPHNEQFF.

The V and J genes are TRBV28 and TRBJ2-7; 8 bases agree with TRBD1. The CDR3 covers 14 residues. Trimming removed 3 bases from V and 1 base from J; junction bases left unmatched: 2. Germline V gene data show CDR1 as MDHEN and CDR2 as SYDVKM. CDR3 protein: CASSFTGGSYEQYF. CDR3 coding DNA: TGTGCCAGCAGTTTCACAGGGGGGTCCTACGAGCAGTACTTC.